This is a list of T cell receptor beta chains from one sample in a study of shared clonotypes between healthy human individuals. Profiling relied on immunoSEQ multiplex PCR, and the TCRdb table lists in-frame clones only, not all of them. This table holds 950,000 to 1,200,000 clones, 60% to 80% found once. Sequenced input: memory CD4+ T cells from PBMCs. These receptors came from a man between 18 and 35 years old in good health. Some clones in this sample may be carry-over from other donors' samples. The CDR3 runs from the conserved cysteine through the conserved F or W. The D gene is left open where the match is weak. Expanded clones get a size class; other rows say once, few or many, or leave the size out.

few	NA	TRBV2	TRBJ2-1	CASSKAGPNRNEQFF	TGTGCCAGCAGTAAAGCGGGCCCCAACCGGAATGAGCAGTTCTTC
NA	NA	TRBV25-1	TRBJ2-3	CASRRDTQYF	TGTGCCAGCAGAAGAGATACGCAGTATTTT
NA	TRBD2	TRBV27	TRBJ2-7	CASTPGWPGGSEQYF	TGTGCCAGCACTCCAGGGTGGCCGGGGGGATCCGAGCAGTACTTC
NA	TRBD1	TRBV7-2	TRBJ2-7	CASSAGQGITYEQYF	TGTGCCAGCAGCGCAGGACAGGGGATCACCTACGAGCAGTACTTC
NA	TRBD1	TRBV6-1	TRBJ1-5	CASNAPTGGQPQHF	TGTGCCAGCAACGCCCCGACAGGGGGACAGCCCCAGCATTTT
NA	NA	TRBV11-2	TRBJ2-7	CASSSIRGGGQGSYEQYF	TGTGCCAGCAGCTCGATCAGAGGGGGGGGCCAAGGCTCCTACGAGCAGTACTTC
NA	NA	TRBV6-5	TRBJ1-1	CASSYRGGRAFF	TGTGCCAGCAGTTACCGGGGGGGGCGAGCTTTCTTT
NA	NA	TRBV19	TRBJ1-2	CASSIGGQPTLYGYTF	TGTGCCAGTAGTATAGGAGGACAGCCGACCCTCTATGGCTACACCTTC
NA	NA	TRBV5-4	TRBJ1-5	CASSLWGNQPQHF	TGTGCCAGCAGCTTGTGGGGGAATCAGCCCCAGCATTTT
NA	NA	TRBV5-1	TRBJ2-2	CASSSGLINTGELFF	TGCGCCAGCAGCTCGGGACTGATTAACACCGGGGAGCTGTTTTTT
NA	NA	TRBV15	TRBJ2-4	CATSRGGQQAKNIQYF	TGTGCCACCAGCAGAGGGGGGCAGCAAGCCAAAAACATTCAGTACTTC
few	NA	TRBV28	TRBJ2-2	CASSFPNTGELFF	TGTGCCAGCAGTTTTCCGAACACCGGGGAGCTGTTTTTT
NA	NA	TRBV11-2	TRBJ2-2	CASSSQTAGELFF	TGTGCCAGCAGCTCCCAGACCGCCGGGGAGCTGTTTTTT
NA	NA	TRBV10-3	TRBJ2-7	CAISEAYEQYF	TGTGCCATCAGTGAGGCATACGAGCAGTACTTC
NA	TRBD2	TRBV5-1	TRBJ2-7	CASSTSGSYEQYF	TGCGCCAGCAGTACTAGCGGGAGCTACGAGCAGTACTTC
NA	NA	TRBV5-4	TRBJ2-3	CASSLFLDTDTQYF	TGTGCCAGCAGCTTGTTCCTGGACACAGATACGCAGTATTTT
NA	NA	TRBV6-1	TRBJ1-1	CASLTTAGGSEAFF	TGTGCCAGCCTTACCACCGCCGGGGGGTCTGAAGCTTTCTTT
NA	TRBD1	TRBV29-1	TRBJ2-3	CSIGQGAVDTQYF	TGCAGCATAGGACAGGGGGCAGTAGATACGCAGTATTTT
NA	NA	TRBV29-1	TRBJ2-1	CSVEAGARFGEQFF	TGCAGCGTTGAAGCGGGGGCCCGATTTGGTGAGCAGTTCTTC
NA	TRBD2	TRBV27	TRBJ2-3	CASSSLTSGDTDTQYF	TGTGCCAGCAGTTCCCTAACTAGCGGTGACACAGATACGCAGTATTTT
NA	NA	TRBV10-3	TRBJ2-3	CAISEGDLTDTQYF	TGTGCCATCAGTGAGGGAGACCTCACAGATACGCAGTATTTT
NA	NA	TRBV9	TRBJ1-2	CASSVGWSSNNYGYTF	TGTGCCAGCAGCGTAGGATGGAGTTCCAATAACTATGGCTACACCTTC
few	NA	TRBV6-5	TRBJ1-1	CASSFAVNTEAFF	TGTGCCAGCAGTTTTGCCGTGAACACTGAAGCTTTCTTT
few	TRBD1	TRBV28	TRBJ1-5	CASRKTGVSSNQPQHF	TGTGCCAGCAGGAAGACAGGGGTGTCAAGCAATCAGCCCCAGCATTTT